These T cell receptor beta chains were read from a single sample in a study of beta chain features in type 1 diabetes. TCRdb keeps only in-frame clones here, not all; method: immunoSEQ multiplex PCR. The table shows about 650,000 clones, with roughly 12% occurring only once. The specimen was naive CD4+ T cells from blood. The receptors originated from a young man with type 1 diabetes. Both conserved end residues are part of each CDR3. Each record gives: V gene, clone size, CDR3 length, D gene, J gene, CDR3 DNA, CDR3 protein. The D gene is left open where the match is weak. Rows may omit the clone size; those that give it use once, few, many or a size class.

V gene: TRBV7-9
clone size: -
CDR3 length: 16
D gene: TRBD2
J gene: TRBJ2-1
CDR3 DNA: TGTGCCAGCAGCTCCACGGGACTAGCGGTATACAATGAGCAGTTCTTC
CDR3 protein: CASSSTGLAVYNEQFF

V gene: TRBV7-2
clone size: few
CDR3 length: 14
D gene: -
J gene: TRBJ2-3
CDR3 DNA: TGTGCCAGCAGCCCAGGGGGGAGCACAGATACGCAGTATTTT
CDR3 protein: CASSPGGSTDTQYF

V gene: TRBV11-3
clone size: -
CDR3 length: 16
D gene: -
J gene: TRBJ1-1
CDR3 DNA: TGTGCCAGCAGCCTCCGGGTTCGGATCTCGAACACTGAAGCTTTCTTT
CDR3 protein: CASSLRVRISNTEAFF

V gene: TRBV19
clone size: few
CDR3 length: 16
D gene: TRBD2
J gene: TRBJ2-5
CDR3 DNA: TGTGCCAGTAGTCCCCGTGGTTTGGCGGGGGTAGAGACCCAGTACTTC
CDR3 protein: CASSPRGLAGVETQYF

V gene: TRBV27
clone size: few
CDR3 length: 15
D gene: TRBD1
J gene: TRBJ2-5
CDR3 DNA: TGTGCCAGCAGACGGGACAGGAGATTCCAAGAGACCCAGTACTTC
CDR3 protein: CASRRDRRFQETQYF

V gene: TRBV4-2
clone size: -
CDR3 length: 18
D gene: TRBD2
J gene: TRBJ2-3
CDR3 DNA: TGTGCCAGCAGCCAAGGAGGGACTAGCGGGGGGCCCACAGATACGCAGTATTTT
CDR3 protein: CASSQGGTSGGPTDTQYF

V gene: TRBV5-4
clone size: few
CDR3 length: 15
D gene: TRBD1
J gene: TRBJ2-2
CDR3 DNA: TGTGCCAGCAGCGCCGAGACAGGGGGGACCGGGGAGCTGTTTTTT
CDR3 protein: CASSAETGGTGELFF

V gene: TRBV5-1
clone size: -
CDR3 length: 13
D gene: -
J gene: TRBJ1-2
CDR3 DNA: TGCGCCAGCAGCCCCGGACAGAGCTATGGCTACACCTTC
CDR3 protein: CASSPGQSYGYTF

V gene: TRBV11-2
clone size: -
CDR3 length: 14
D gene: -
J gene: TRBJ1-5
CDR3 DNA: TGTGCCAGCAGCTTAGTGGCGGCAGATCAGCCCCAGCATTTT
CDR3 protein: CASSLVAADQPQHF

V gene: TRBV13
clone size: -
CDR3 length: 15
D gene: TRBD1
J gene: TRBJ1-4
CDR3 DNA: TGTGCCAGCAGCCCTGGGACAGGGCCGAATGAAAAACTGTTTTTT
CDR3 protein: CASSPGTGPNEKLFF

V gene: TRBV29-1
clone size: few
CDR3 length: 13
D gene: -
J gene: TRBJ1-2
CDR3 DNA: TGCAGCGTTGAAGAACCTTCTTACTATGGCTACACCTTC
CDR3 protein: CSVEEPSYYGYTF

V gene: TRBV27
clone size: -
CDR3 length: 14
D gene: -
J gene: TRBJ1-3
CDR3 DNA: TGTGCCAGCCGTCGAGGGGCCTCTGGAAACACCATATATTTT
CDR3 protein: CASRRGASGNTIYF

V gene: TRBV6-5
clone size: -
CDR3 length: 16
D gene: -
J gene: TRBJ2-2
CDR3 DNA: TGTGCCAGCAGTTATGGTACCCATACGGGTCCCGGGGAGCTGTTTTTT
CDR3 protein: CASSYGTHTGPGELFF

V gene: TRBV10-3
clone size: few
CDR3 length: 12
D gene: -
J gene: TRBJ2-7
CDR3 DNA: TGTGCCATGGGACGCGAGGGTGGCGAGCAGTACTTC
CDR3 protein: CAMGREGGEQYF

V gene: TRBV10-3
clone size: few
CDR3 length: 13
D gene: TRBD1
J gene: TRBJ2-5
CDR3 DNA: TGTGCCTCCTCTTCGGACAGGGAAGAGACCCAGTACTTC
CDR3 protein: CASSSDREETQYF

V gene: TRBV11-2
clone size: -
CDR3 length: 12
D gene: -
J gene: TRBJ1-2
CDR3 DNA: TGTGCCAGCGCCGAAAGGGCGGGTGGCTACACCTTC
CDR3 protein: CASAERAGGYTF

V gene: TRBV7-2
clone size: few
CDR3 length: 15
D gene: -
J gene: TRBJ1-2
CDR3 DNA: TGTGCCAGCAGCTTAGCAGCAGGAGTTAACTATGGCTACACCTTC
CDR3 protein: CASSLAAGVNYGYTF

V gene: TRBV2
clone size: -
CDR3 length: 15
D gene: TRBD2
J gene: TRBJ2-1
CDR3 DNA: TGTGCCAGCACCAGACTAGCGGTTGCCTACAATGAGCAGTTCTTC
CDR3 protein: CASTRLAVAYNEQFF

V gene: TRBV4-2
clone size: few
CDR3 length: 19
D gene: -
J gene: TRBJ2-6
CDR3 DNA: TGTGCCAGCAGCCAAGGGCGTACAGGGCTAAGCTCTGGGGCCAACGTCCTGACTTTC
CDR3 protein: CASSQGRTGLSSGANVLTF

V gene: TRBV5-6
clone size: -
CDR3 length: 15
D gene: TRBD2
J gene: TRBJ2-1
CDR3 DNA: TGTGCCAGCAGCCATAGCGGGGGGGCCCCGAATGAGCAGTTCTTC
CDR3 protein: CASSHSGGAPNEQFF

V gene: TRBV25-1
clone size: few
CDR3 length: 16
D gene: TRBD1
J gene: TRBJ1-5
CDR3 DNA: TGTGCCAGCAGTGCACAGGGGACGAAGAGCAATCAGCCCCAGCATTTT
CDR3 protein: CASSAQGTKSNQPQHF

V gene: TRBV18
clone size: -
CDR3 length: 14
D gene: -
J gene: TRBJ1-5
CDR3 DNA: TGTGCCAGCTCACCAACAGTGTTCCCTCAGCCCCAGCATTTT
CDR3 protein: CASSPTVFPQPQHF

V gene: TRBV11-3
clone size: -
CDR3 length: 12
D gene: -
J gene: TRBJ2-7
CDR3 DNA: TGTGCCAGCAGCTTAAGCTCCTACGAGCAGTACTTC
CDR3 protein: CASSLSSYEQYF

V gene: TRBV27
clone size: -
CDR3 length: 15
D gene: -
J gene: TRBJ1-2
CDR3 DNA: TGTGCCAGCAGTCCCCAGGCGGGGGCTAACTATGGCTACACCTTC
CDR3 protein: CASSPQAGANYGYTF

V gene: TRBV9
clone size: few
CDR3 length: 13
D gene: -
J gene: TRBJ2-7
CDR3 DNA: TGTGCCAGCAGCGTTGGTGACAGCTACGAGCAGTACTTC
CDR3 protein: CASSVGDSYEQYF

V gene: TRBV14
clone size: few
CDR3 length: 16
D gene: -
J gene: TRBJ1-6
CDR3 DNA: TGTGCCAGCAGCCAAGATTTTTGGGGGGATGGTTCACCCCTCCACTTT
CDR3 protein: CASSQDFWGDGSPLHF

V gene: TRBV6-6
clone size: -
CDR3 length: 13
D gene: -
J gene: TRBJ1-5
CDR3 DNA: TGTGCCAGCAGTTACGGGGCGGATCAGCCCCAGCATTTT
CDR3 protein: CASSYGADQPQHF